What follows are 30 T cell receptor beta chains derived from one specimen sequenced in a study of human T cells and chemical hapten exposure. Time point in this sample: healthy volunteer bleed at 6 weeks. It was from unfractionated whole blood that total RNA was extracted. MiXCR was run by TCRdb on the RACE reads, yielding one entry per CDR3 protein. The sample has approximately 81,000 distinct CDR3 sequences; about 8.7% are singletons. The sample comprised whole blood. These receptors were obtained from a male donor in good health. Some clones in this sample may be carry-over from other donors' samples.

The chain couples TRBV10-3 to TRBJ2-2, with D perhaps matching TRBD1 (6 bases). The CDR3 covers 14 residues. Germline lookup yields CDR1 ENHRY and CDR2 SYGVKD. With 10 bases removed from V and 0 bases from J, the gap between germline ends came to 12 bases. The CDR3 coding sequence is TGTGCCACCAAGGGGACACCGAACACCGGGGAGCTGTTTTTT. Its protein is CATKGTPNTGELFF.

A few counts support this clonotype. The chain has TRBV12-3 or TRBV12-4 and TRBJ2-3, with D unresolved. V was trimmed by 5 bases and J by 6 bases, leaving 9 bases between them. The CDR3 totals 12 residues. The CDR3 loop is CASSLPRDTQYF. As DNA, the CDR3 is TGTGCCAGCAGTCTACCGCGGGATACGCAGTATTTT.

This clonotype has a handful of counts. The V call is TRBV12-3 or TRBV12-4, the J call TRBJ2-5; D remains unclear. Trimming left V 2 bases short and J 2 bases short, with 6 bases between. This CDR3 region has 13 residues. The CDR3 coding sequence is TGTGCCAGCAGTTTACTGATTCAAGAGACCCAGTACTTC. It encodes CASSLLIQETQYF.

This clonotype has ten or more counts. V is TRBV10-3 and J is TRBJ2-4; D is possibly TRBD2 (6 bases). CDR1 is ENHRY and CDR2 is SYGVKD in the germline V gene. The CDR3 covers 15 residues. V was pared by 0 bases and J by 8 bases, with 14 bases between. CDR3 sequence reads: CAISESQGGVDIQYF. CDR3 bases: TGTGCCATCAGTGAGTCCCAGGGAGGTGTGGACATTCAGTACTTC.

This clonotype was counted at least ten times. The chain joins TRBV12-3 or TRBV12-4 to TRBJ2-7; possibly TRBD2 for D (6 bases). The V gene lost 4 bases and the J gene lost 3 bases, with 13 bases spanning the gap. The CDR3 covers 14 residues. The CDR3 protein is CASSYTSNVYEQYF. In DNA form, the CDR3 reads TGTGCCAGCAGTTACACTAGCAACGTCTACGAGCAGTACTTC.

This clonotype was counted at least ten times. The V call is TRBV29-1, the J call TRBJ2-7; unclear D gene. Trimming stripped 4 bases from V and 3 bases from J, with 7 bases between. The CDR3 runs to 11 residues. CDR1 SQVTM and CDR2 ANQGSEA come from the germline V gene. DNA of the CDR3: TGCAGCGTTGGCGGTTACTACGAGCAGTACTTC. This sequence encodes CSVGGYYEQYF.

The table lists this clonotype with a few counts. The chain combines TRBV20-1 with TRBJ2-1; 8 bases fit TRBD2. The germline gives CDR1 DFQATT, CDR2 SNEGSKA (reference sequence). The V segment lost 3 bases and the J segment 10 bases; nucleotides outside the gene matches: 11. The CDR3 spans 14 residues. In nucleotides, the CDR3 is TGCAGTGCTAGTGGCGGTAGCGGGGCCTGGGAGCAGTTCTTC. Protein: CSASGGSGAWEQFF.

This clonotype was seen at least ten times. This chain uses TRBV20-1 with TRBJ2-1; tentatively, D is TRBD1 or TRBD2 (5 bases each). Trimming took 1 base from V and 12 from J, leaving 10 bases between them. The CDR3 has 11 amino acids. Germline CDR1 reads DFQATT; CDR2 reads SNEGSKA (reference sequence). The chain's CDR3 is CSARGGDRQFF. The CDR3 DNA is TGCAGTGCTAGAGGTGGGGACCGGCAGTTCTTC.

This clonotype was found a few times. The chain recombines TRBV3-1 with TRBJ2-5; D ambiguous. This CDR3 has 15 residues. In germline, CDR1 is LGHDT, CDR2 YNNKEL (reference sequence). V lost 0 bases and J 5 bases, leaving 13 bases between the germline ends. As DNA, the CDR3 is TGTGCCAGCAGCCAAGATATCCGGGTTCGGGAGACCCAGTACTTC. This sequence encodes CASSQDIRVRETQYF.

This clonotype was seen more than once but under ten times. V is TRBV11-2 and J is TRBJ2-7, with a tentative D call TRBD2 (6 bases). The V end was cut by 5 bases, the J end by 6 bases, with 14 bases between. CDR1 and CDR2 from the germline V gene are SGHAT and FQNNGV. This CDR3 contains 13 residues. The CDR3 region has the DNA TGTGCCAGCAGCCCCACTCGGAGGGCCGAGCAGTACTTC. Protein product: CASSPTRRAEQYF.

This clonotype came up a few times. The chain employs TRBV3-1 and TRBJ2-1, with a weak D call TRBD1 (5 bases). Germline V gene lookup returns CDR1 LGHDT and CDR2 YNNKEL (reference sequence). V was clipped by 0 bases and J by 7 bases, with 19 bases between them. The CDR3 has 17 residues. CDR3 sequence reads: CASSQDPRRRGRNEQFF. The CDR3 DNA follows: TGTGCCAGCAGCCAAGATCCGCGGAGAAGGGGTAGGAATGAGCAGTTCTTC.

This clonotype was counted only a few times. The chain employs TRBV6-5 and TRBJ2-1, with 12 bases lining up with TRBD2. The germline V gene encodes CDR1 MNHEY and CDR2 SVGAGI. Trimming took 0 bases from V and 7 from J; bases not matched to a gene: 10. The CDR3 loop spans 18 amino acids. The CDR3, as DNA: TGTGCCAGCAGTTACTCGGCTAGCGGGAGGGCCACGCTGAATGAGCAGTTCTTC. Its translation: CASSYSASGRATLNEQFF.

The chain couples TRBV12-3 or TRBV12-4 to TRBJ1-5, with 11 bases matching TRBD1. Trimming removed 7 bases from V and 4 bases from J; junction bases left unmatched: 3. The CDR3 is 14 residues long. The CDR3 DNA reads TGTGCCAGCACTGGGACAGGGGGGAATCAGCCCCAGCATTTT. Encoded protein: CASTGTGGNQPQHF.

This clonotype was counted only a few times. This chain joins TRBV7-2 and TRBJ1-1; no clear D gene. The germline V and J ends were trimmed by 1 base and 0 bases, with 12 bases remaining between them. The CDR3 has 16 amino acids. The V gene's germline CDR1 is SGHTA and CDR2 FQGNSA. CDR3 sequence: CASSLDRDTLNTEAFF. In DNA, the CDR3 is TGTGCCAGCAGCTTAGACCGCGACACATTGAACACTGAAGCTTTCTTT.

The chain recombines TRBV15 with TRBJ1-4; D uncertain. The V gene lost 1 base and the J gene lost 7 bases, with 16 bases spanning the gap. Germline V gene lookup returns CDR1 LNHNV and CDR2 YYDKDF (reference sequence). This CDR3 has 16 amino acids. The CDR3 here is CATSRARATGGEKLFF. The CDR3 DNA follows: TGTGCCACCAGCAGAGCAAGGGCAACGGGAGGTGAAAAACTGTTTTTT.

This clonotype was seen a few times. This rearrangement joins TRBV7-8 to TRBJ1-1; the match to TRBD1 covers 7 bases. This CDR3 is 13 amino acids long. Germline V gene sequence: CDR1 SGHVS, CDR2 FQNEAQ. V lost 2 bases and J lost 7; bases outside the gene matches: 4. CDR3 in DNA: TGTGCCAGCAGCTTAAATAGGGGGCGTGAAGCTTTCTTT. It translates to CASSLNRGREAFF.

This chain connects TRBV20-1 to TRBJ1-1, with D uncertain. Germline V gene sequence: CDR1 DFQATT, CDR2 SNEGSKA (reference sequence). V dropped 3 bases and J dropped 1 base, with 9 bases sitting between them. The CDR3 is 13 amino acids. CDR3 sequence: CSARSQANTEAFF. CDR3 sequence (DNA): TGCAGTGCTAGGTCTCAGGCGAACACTGAAGCTTTCTTT.

This clonotype was counted only a few times. The chain is built from TRBV2 and TRBJ2-3; no clear D. CDR1 is SNHLY, CDR2 FYNNEI, per germline. This CDR3 is 13 amino acids long. The V end lost 6 bases, the J end lost 3 bases, and 10 bases lay between the germline ends. CDR3 loop: CASRGRKTDTQYF. For the CDR3, the DNA is TGTGCCAGCAGAGGACGAAAGACAGATACGCAGTATTTT. The full variable domain, its missing parts supplied by reference TRBV2 and TRBJ2-3, is EPEVTQTPSHQVTQMGQEVILRCVPISNHLYFYWYRQILGQKVEFLVSFYNNEISEKSEIFDDQFSVERPDGSNFTLKIRSTKLEDSAMYFCASRGRKTDTQYFGPGTRLTVL.

This clonotype came up a few times. V and J are TRBV16 and TRBJ1-1; weak D call: TRBD1 (6 bases). V lost 3 bases and J 1 base, leaving 27 bases between the germline ends. CDR1 is KGHSY, CDR2 FQNENV, per germline. The CDR3 length is 20 residues. In DNA, the CDR3 is TGTGCCAGCAGCCACCTCCGGAGGGGGACCCAAGGGGGGGCGAACACTGAAGCTTTCTTT. As protein: CASSHLRRGTQGGANTEAFF. The whole variable domain, filled in from reference TRBV16 and TRBJ1-1, reads GEEVAQTPKHLVRGEGQKAKLYCAPIKGHSYVFWYQQVLKNEFKFLISFQNENVFDETGMPKERFSAKCLPNSPCSLEIQATKLEDSAVYFCASSHLRRGTQGGANTEAFFGQGTRLTVV.

This clonotype was detected only a few times. This chain uses TRBV30 with TRBJ2-3; 10 bases are shared with TRBD2. With V trimmed by 1 base and J by 7 bases, 5 bases remained unmatched. CDR1 and CDR2 from the germline V gene are GTSNPN and SVGIG (reference sequence). The CDR3 totals 14 residues. The CDR3 DNA follows: TGTGCCTGGAGTGGGACTAGCGGTTTTTATACGCAGTATTTT. This codes for CAWSGTSGFYTQYF.

The chain is built from TRBV12-3 or TRBV12-4 and TRBJ1-1, with D unclear. Trimming took off 4 bases at V and 2 bases at J, with 8 bases between the two ends. CDR3 length: 13 amino acids. The CDR3 sequence is CASSWAVNTEAFF. The CDR3 coding sequence is TGTGCCAGCAGTTGGGCGGTTAACACTGAAGCTTTCTTT.

Only a few counts were recorded for this clonotype. V usage is TRBV5-1 and J usage is TRBJ1-1; D gene ambiguous. The V gene's germline CDR1 is SGHRS and CDR2 YFSETQ. V lost 0 bases to trimming and J lost 1 base, with 4 bases between them. The CDR3 is made up of 13 amino acids. The chain's CDR3 is CASSLDTNTEAFF. CDR3 nucleotide sequence: TGCGCCAGCAGCTTGGATACGAACACTGAAGCTTTCTTT.

The rearrangement joins TRBV4-1 to TRBJ2-3; the match to TRBD2 covers 7 bases. Germline V CDR1 and CDR2: MGHRA, YSYEKL. The CDR3 consists of 17 residues. The V gene end was trimmed by 0 bases and the J gene end by 2 bases; junction bases not matched to a gene: 8. DNA of the CDR3: TGCGCCAGCAGCCAAGATCCGGGCAGCGGGGTCACAGATACGCAGTATTTT. This codes for CASSQDPGSGVTDTQYF.

A few counts support this clonotype. The J gene is TRBJ2-7, the V gene TRBV12-3 or TRBV12-4, with D possibly matching TRBD1 (6 bases). V gave up 6 bases and J gave up 3 bases, with 12 bases separating them. This CDR3 comprises 13 residues. The chain's CDR3 is CASRFDRFYEQYF. CDR3 DNA sequence: TGTGCCAGCAGATTTGACAGGTTCTACGAGCAGTACTTC.

This clonotype was counted a few times. The chain employs TRBV6-6 and TRBJ2-1; TRBD1 is a possible D gene (6 bases). CDR1 is MNHNY and CDR2 is SVGAGI in the germline V gene (reference sequence). The CDR3 has 17 amino acids. V gave up 5 bases and J gave up 4 bases, with 21 bases separating them. The CDR3 region is CASSPPPQGAPYNEQFF. CDR3 coding DNA: TGTGCCAGCAGTCCCCCACCACAGGGCGCCCCATACAATGAGCAGTTCTTC.

The chain combines TRBV20-1 with TRBJ1-1, with D tentatively TRBD1 (5 bases). V lost 1 base and J lost 1, with 10 bases in between. The V gene's germline CDR1 is DFQATT and CDR2 SNEGSKA (reference sequence). The CDR3 is made up of 14 amino acids. The CDR3: CSARVGGPNTEAFF. CDR3 nucleotides: TGCAGTGCTAGAGTTGGGGGACCGAACACTGAAGCTTTCTTT.

This clonotype was seen at least ten times. CDR3 coding DNA: TGTGCCAGCAGCCGACAGGGGTTGGATGGCTACACCTTC. This encodes CASSRQGLDGYTF. This chain connects TRBV12-3 or TRBV12-4 to TRBJ1-2; TRBD1 matches at 8 bases. V lost 6 bases, J lost 6 bases, and 6 bases stayed unmatched. The length of the CDR3 is 13 residues.

This clonotype was recorded many times. The chain recombines TRBV5-5 with TRBJ2-2; 9 nucleotides agree with TRBD1. Germline V gene data show CDR1 as SGHKS and CDR2 as YYEKEE (reference sequence). V shed 2 bases, J shed 3 bases, and the junction held 2 bases outside the gene matches. The CDR3 is 15 amino acids. In DNA form, the CDR3 reads TGTGCCAGCAGCTTCTGGACAGGGGACACCGGGGAGCTGTTTTTT. It encodes CASSFWTGDTGELFF.

The chain combines TRBV4-3 with TRBJ2-4, with a tentative D call TRBD2 (7 bases). The CDR3 is 17 amino acids. Trimming left V 1 base short and J 0 bases short, with 13 bases between. CDR1 LGHNA and CDR2 YSLEER come from the germline V gene. The CDR3: CASSQGIGGLAKNIQYF. The CDR3 bases are TGCGCCAGCAGCCAAGGCATCGGGGGGCTAGCCAAAAACATTCAGTACTTC.

This clonotype was counted only a few times. V gene TRBV5-1 combines with J gene TRBJ2-2; 8 bases map to TRBD1. The ends lost 5 bases at V and 4 bases at J; junction bases unmatched: 10. Germline-derived CDR1 and CDR2 are SGHRS and YFSETQ. There are 16 residues in the CDR3. CDR3 loop: CASRLWGRGPTGELFF. CDR3 DNA: TGCGCCAGCAGGTTGTGGGGCAGGGGGCCCACCGGGGAGCTGTTTTTT.